The sequence of this TCR beta chain was determined in a study of blood T cell repertoires in COVID-19. Study-wide context: The United States, Italy and Spain were the sources of the acute and convalescent COVID-19 samples. T cells, B-cell-depleted T cells, or PBMCs supplied cDNA or gDNA.

Original handling: Estimates of nucleated cell counts were drawn from the amplification of reference gene primers. TCRdb's table, derived via immunoSEQ multiplex PCR, lists solely in-frame clones and lacks some. The DNA gave D and trimming, while V, J and clone size come from that table. This sample yields roughly 190,000 clones, of which 65% to 85% are seen a single time; less than 3.5% belongs to the top ten. The V gene end was trimmed by 1 base and the J gene end by 9 bases; junction bases not matched to a gene: 9. CDR1 SGHNT and CDR2 YENEEA come from the germline V gene. The CDR3 contains 17 residues.

This receptor was taken from a man aged 50-59 years with active or convalescent COVID-19. The sequenced sample was peripheral blood. The chain recombines TRBV11-3 with TRBJ2-1; TRBD2 aligns across 13 bases. This CDR3 reads CASSLAFGLAGDGEQFF. The CDR3 DNA is TGTGCCAGCAGCTTAGCCTTCGGACTAGCGGGAGACGGTGAGCAGTTCTTC.